Below are 20 T cell receptor beta chains sequenced from a single sample in a study of Ad26.COV2.S vaccination and SARS-CoV-2 variants. Treatment noted: some 19 received Ad26.COV2.S at low or high dose, single or two shots; about 5 received placebo; per-sample allocation not given. Sampling was performed 63 days after the first vaccine or placebo injection. The protocol was immunoSEQ multiplex PCR, while the TCRdb copy is restricted to in-frame clones and leaves out a portion. The profile shows approximately 350,000 clones, 83% of them singletons. The sequencing used peripheral blood, collected in a trial of Ad26.COV2.S vaccine versus placebo. These receptors all come from a person between 18 and 59 years old who received the Ad26.COV2.S COVID-19 vaccine or a placebo.

The V call is TRBV5-8, the J call TRBJ2-1; weak D call: TRBD1 (6 bases). CDR1 SGHTS and CDR2 YDEGEE come from the germline V gene. The CDR3 has 14 residues. V was cut by 1 base and J by 15 bases, with 20 bases left in between. The CDR3 is CASSLLGVRDNGFF. The CDR3 DNA is TGTGCCAGCAGCTTGTTAGGGGTTAGGGACAATGGGTTCTTC.

The rearrangement joins TRBV18 to TRBJ2-5; 8 bases line up with TRBD1. The CDR3 length is 15 residues. Germline loops: CDR1 KGHSH, CDR2 LQKENI. Trimming at V came to 5 bases and at J to 2 bases, leaving 7 bases not matched to a gene. CDR3 nucleotide sequence: TGTGCCAGCTCATTCGGACAGGGATTGCAAGAGACCCAGTACTTC. This codes for CASSFGQGLQETQYF.

The chain joins TRBV7-9 to TRBJ2-7; 11 bases agree with TRBD2. With 5 bases clipped from V and 2 bases from J, the junction kept 2 bases outside the gene matches. CDR1 is SEHNR, CDR2 FQNEAQ, per germline (reference sequence). This CDR3 region has 14 residues. Here the CDR3 reads CASSVLAGAYEQYF. CDR3 coding DNA: TGTGCCAGCAGCGTACTAGCGGGAGCCTACGAGCAGTACTTC.

The CDR3 loop is CASSLVSRGSTEAFF. The DNA of the CDR3 is TGTGCCAGCAGCTTAGTGTCACGAGGCAGCACTGAAGCTTTCTTT. The genes are TRBV7-2 and TRBJ1-1, with D hard to call. Per germline, CDR1 SGHTA and CDR2 FQGNSA. V was cut by 1 base and J by 4 bases, with 13 bases left in between. This CDR3 spans 15 amino acids.

The chain links TRBV7-2 to TRBJ1-4; 9 positions match TRBD1. The CDR3 runs to 14 residues. J was trimmed by 8 bases and V by 5 bases; bases with no gene match: 6. Germline-derived CDR1 and CDR2 are SGHTA and FQGNSA. CDR3 residues: CASSGGQGNEKLFF. The CDR3 bases are TGTGCCAGCAGCGGGGGACAGGGAAACGAAAAACTGTTTTTT.

The chain employs TRBV5-1 and TRBJ1-3; D is undetermined. The CDR3 spans 16 residues. The V and J ends lost 3 bases and 0 bases respectively, with 13 bases between them. CDR1 is SGHRS, CDR2 YFSETQ, per germline. CDR3 bases: TGCGCCAGCAGCTCGGGAACTACCCTCTCTGGAAACACCATATATTTT. Translation gives CASSSGTTLSGNTIYF.

The chain carries TRBV5-1 and TRBJ2-7; D may correspond to TRBD1 or TRBD2 (5 bases each). Trimming cost V 0 bases and J 3 bases, with 13 bases left between them. Germline values: CDR1 SGHRS, CDR2 YFSETQ. This CDR3 has 15 amino acids. CDR3 DNA sequence: TGCGCCAGCAGCTTGGAAACTAGGGGAAGCTACGAGCAGTACTTC. Its protein is CASSLETRGSYEQYF.

The chain uses TRBV5-6 and TRBJ1-2; perhaps TRBD1 as D (5 bases). The germline V gene has CDR1 SGHDT and CDR2 YYEEEE. The CDR3 sequence is 13 residues long. V lost 1 base and J 2 bases, leaving 6 bases between the germline ends. CDR3 in DNA: TGTGCCAGCAGCTTGCAGGGAAACTATGGCTACACCTTC. This gives the protein CASSLQGNYGYTF.

The gene calls are TRBV11-2 and TRBJ2-3; D not resolved. The CDR3 consists of 15 residues. From germline, CDR1 is SGHAT and CDR2 FQNNGV. V was trimmed by 5 bases and J by 3 bases, leaving 15 bases between them. The chain's CDR3 is CASSQTSGFTDTQYF. CDR3 nucleotides: TGTGCCAGCAGCCAGACCTCAGGATTTACAGATACGCAGTATTTT. The full variable domain, completed using reference TRBV11-2 and TRBJ2-3, is EAGVAQSPRYKIIEKRQSVAFWCNPISGHATLYWYQQILGQGPKLLIQFQNNGVVDDSQLPKDRFSAERLKGVDSTLKIQPAKLEDSAVYLCASSQTSGFTDTQYFGPGTRLTVL.

V and J are TRBV3-1 (or the pseudogene TRBV3-2) and TRBJ1-2; 7 bases fit TRBD1. The CDR3 length is 14 residues. The germline CDR1 and CDR2 sequences are LGHDT and YNNKEL (reference sequence). The V and J ends lost 2 bases and 8 bases, in that order; junction bases with no gene match: 8. The CDR3 DNA reads as TGTGCCAGCAGCCAACCTAGCGGGACAGACGGCTACACCTTC. This codes for CASSQPSGTDGYTF.

The V and J genes are TRBV29-1 and TRBJ1-2; D not certain. Trimming removed 4 bases from V and 7 bases from J, with 16 bases in between. The CDR3 covers 13 residues. Germline V gene sequence: CDR1 SQVTM, CDR2 ANQGSEA. The DNA for the CDR3 is TGCAGCGTTGTGGAGGCCAGGTTCCGTGGCTACACCTTC. Amino acid sequence: CSVVEARFRGYTF.

The chain carries TRBV5-1 and TRBJ1-1, with a weak D call TRBD1 (6 bases). Trimming shortened V by 7 bases and J by 2 bases, and 18 bases separated the two germline ends. The CDR3 covers 15 residues. Germline V lookup: CDR1 SGHRS, CDR2 YFSETQ. CDR3 in DNA: TGCGCCAGCCACGTGGGGGGGCGACCCAACACTGAAGCTTTCTTT. This gives the protein CASHVGGRPNTEAFF.

The chain is built from TRBV25-1 and TRBJ2-2, with D perhaps matching TRBD1 (6 bases). Trimming left V 4 bases short and J 7 bases short, with 13 bases between. Germline CDR1 and CDR2: MGHDK and SYGVNS. The CDR3 sequence is 14 residues long. The CDR3 DNA reads TGTGCCAGCAGTGTCAGGGGCGGCCGCGGGGAGCTGTTTTTT. Its translation is CASSVRGGRGELFF.

The V and J genes are TRBV18 and TRBJ1-2, with 8 bases aligning to TRBD1. The V segment lost 3 bases and the J segment 8 bases; nucleotides outside the gene matches: 5. The germline CDR1 and CDR2 sequences are KGHSH and LQKENI. The CDR3 has 13 residues. The CDR3 nucleotides read TGTGCCAGCTCACCGGCGGACAGGGTGGGCTACACCTTC. As protein: CASSPADRVGYTF.

The chain uses TRBV11-2 and TRBJ2-3; D is ambiguous. The germline V and J ends were trimmed by 4 bases and 10 bases, with 9 bases remaining between them. This CDR3 has 11 amino acids. Germline V gene sequence: CDR1 SGHAT, CDR2 FQNNGV. The CDR3 bases are TGTGCCAGCAGCTCACCCACGTCGCAGTATTTT. It yields the protein CASSSPTSQYF.

The chain joins TRBV27 to TRBJ2-7, with a tentative D call TRBD2 (6 bases). V lost 2 bases to trimming and J lost 7 bases, with 15 bases between them. The CDR3 loop spans 14 amino acids. Germline values: CDR1 MNHEY, CDR2 SMNVEV (reference sequence). This chain's CDR3 is CASSLTGAGREQYF. The CDR3 coding sequence is TGTGCCAGCAGTTTAACTGGTGCGGGGAGGGAGCAGTACTTC.

The chain combines TRBV6-6 with TRBJ1-5; D may be TRBD1 (5 bases). CDR1 and CDR2 from the germline V gene are MNHNY and SVGAGI (reference sequence). The CDR3 extends over 14 amino acids. V lost 7 bases and J 2 bases, leaving 12 bases between the germline ends. The CDR3 protein is CASKGQGGNQPQHF. Written as DNA, the CDR3 is TGTGCCAGCAAGGGGCAGGGAGGCAATCAGCCCCAGCATTTT.

The chain employs TRBV19 and TRBJ1-2; D remains unclear. Germline V gene lookup returns CDR1 LNHDA and CDR2 SQIVND (reference sequence). CDR3 length: 13 residues. Between the trimmed V and J ends, which lost 11 bases and 4 bases, there was a span of 17 bases. The CDR3: CAPPPPLFYGYTF. The CDR3 DNA is TGTGCCCCACCCCCACCATTGTTCTATGGCTACACCTTC.

The V call is TRBV5-1, the J call TRBJ1-2, with 10 bases aligning to TRBD1. CDR1 and CDR2 from the germline V gene are SGHRS and YFSETQ. The CDR3 covers 14 residues. Trimming at V came to 3 bases and at J to 7 bases, leaving 6 bases not matched to a gene. DNA for the CDR3: TGCGCCAGCAGCTGGACAGGGGGATGGGGTGGCTACACCTTC. Encoded protein: CASSWTGGWGGYTF.

The CDR3 region is CATNRGGYEQYF. CDR3 nucleotide sequence: TGTGCCACCAACAGGGGTGGGTACGAGCAGTACTTC. This sequence joins TRBV6-5 and TRBJ2-7; 7 bases fit TRBD1. The CDR3 is 12 residues long. After removal of 10 bases from V and 4 bases from J, the junction contained 7 bases not matched to a gene. CDR1 and CDR2 from the germline V gene are MNHEY and SVGAGI.